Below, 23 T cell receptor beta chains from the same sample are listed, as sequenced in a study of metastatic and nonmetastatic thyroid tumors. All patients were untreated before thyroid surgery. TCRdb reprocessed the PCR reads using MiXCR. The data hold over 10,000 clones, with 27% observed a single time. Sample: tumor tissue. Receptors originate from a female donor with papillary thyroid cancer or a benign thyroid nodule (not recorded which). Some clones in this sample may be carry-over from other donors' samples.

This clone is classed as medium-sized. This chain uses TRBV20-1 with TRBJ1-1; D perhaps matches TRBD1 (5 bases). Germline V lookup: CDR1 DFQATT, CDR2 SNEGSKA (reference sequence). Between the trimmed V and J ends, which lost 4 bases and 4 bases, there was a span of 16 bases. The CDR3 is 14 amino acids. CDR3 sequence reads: CSAILGTDRTEAFF. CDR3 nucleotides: TGCAGTGCTATCCTTGGGACGGACCGCACTGAAGCTTTCTTT.

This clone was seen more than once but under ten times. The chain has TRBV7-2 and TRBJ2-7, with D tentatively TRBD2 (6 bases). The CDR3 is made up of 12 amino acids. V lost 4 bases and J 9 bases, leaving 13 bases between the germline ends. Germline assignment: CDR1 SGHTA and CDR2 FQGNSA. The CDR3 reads CASSWEAGGQYF. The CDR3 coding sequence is TGTGCCAGCAGCTGGGAGGCTGGCGGGCAGTACTTC. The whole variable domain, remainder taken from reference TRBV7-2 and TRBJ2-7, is GAGVSQSPSNKVTEKGKDVELRCDPISGHTALYWYRQSLGQGLEFLIYFQGNSAPDKSGLPSDRFSAERTGGSVSTLTIQRTQQEDSAVYLCASSWEAGGQYFGPGTRLTVT.

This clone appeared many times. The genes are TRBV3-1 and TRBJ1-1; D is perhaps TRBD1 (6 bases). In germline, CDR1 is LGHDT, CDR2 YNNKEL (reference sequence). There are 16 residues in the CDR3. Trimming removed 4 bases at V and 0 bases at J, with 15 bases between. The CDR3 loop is CASSPVPGQLNTEAFF. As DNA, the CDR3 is TGTGCCAGCAGCCCAGTACCGGGACAATTGAACACTGAAGCTTTCTTT.

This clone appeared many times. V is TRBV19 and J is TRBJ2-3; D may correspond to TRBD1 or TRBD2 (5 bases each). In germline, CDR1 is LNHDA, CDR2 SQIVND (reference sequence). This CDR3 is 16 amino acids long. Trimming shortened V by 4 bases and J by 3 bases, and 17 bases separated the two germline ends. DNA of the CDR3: TGTGCCAGTAGTAAGCGAGGGGCAGCGGCTACAGATACGCAGTATTTT. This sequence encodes CASSKRGAAATDTQYF.

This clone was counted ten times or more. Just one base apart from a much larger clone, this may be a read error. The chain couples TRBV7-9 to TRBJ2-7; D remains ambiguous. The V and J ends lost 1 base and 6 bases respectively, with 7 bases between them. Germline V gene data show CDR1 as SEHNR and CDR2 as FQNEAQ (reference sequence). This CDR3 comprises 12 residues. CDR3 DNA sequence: TGTGCCAGCAGCTTAGTGACCTGCGAGCAGTACTTC. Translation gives CASSLVTCEQYF. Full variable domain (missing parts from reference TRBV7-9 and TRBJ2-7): DTGVSQNPRHKITKRGQNVTFRCDPISEHNRLYWYRQTLGQGPEFLTYFQNEAQLEKSRLLSDRFSAERPKGSFSTLEIQRTEQGDSAMYLCASSLVTCEQYFGPGTRLTVT.

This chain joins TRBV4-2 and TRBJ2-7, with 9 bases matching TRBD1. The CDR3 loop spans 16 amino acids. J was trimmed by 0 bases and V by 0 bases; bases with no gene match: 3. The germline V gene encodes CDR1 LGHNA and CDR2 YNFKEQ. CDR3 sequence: CASSQDGTGSSYEQYF. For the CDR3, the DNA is TGTGCCAGCAGCCAAGACGGGACAGGGAGCTCCTACGAGCAGTACTTC.

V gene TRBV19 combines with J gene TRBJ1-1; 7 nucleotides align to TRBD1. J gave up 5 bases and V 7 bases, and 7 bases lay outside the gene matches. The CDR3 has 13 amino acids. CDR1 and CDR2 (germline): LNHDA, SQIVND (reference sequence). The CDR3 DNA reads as TGTGCCAGTACCGAAGGGGGCCAGACTGAAGCTTTCTTT. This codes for CASTEGGQTEAFF. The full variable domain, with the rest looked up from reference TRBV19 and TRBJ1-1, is DGGITQSPKYLFRKEGQNVTLSCEQNLNHDAMYWYRQDPGQGLRLIYYSQIVNDFQKGDIAEGYSVSREKKESFPLTVTSAQKNPTAFYLCASTEGGQTEAFFGQGTRLTVV.

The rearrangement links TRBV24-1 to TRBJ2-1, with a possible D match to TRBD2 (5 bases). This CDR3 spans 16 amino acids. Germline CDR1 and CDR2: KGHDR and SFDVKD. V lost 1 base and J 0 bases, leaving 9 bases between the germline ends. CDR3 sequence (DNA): TGTGCCACCAGTGATTTAGAGGGCCACTCCTACAATGAGCAGTTCTTC. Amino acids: CATSDLEGHSYNEQFF.

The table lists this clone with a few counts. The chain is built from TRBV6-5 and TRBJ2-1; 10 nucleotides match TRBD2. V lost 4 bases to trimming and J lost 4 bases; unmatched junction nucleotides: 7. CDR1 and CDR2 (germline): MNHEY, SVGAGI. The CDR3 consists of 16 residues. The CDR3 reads CASSSSPSGGYNEQFF. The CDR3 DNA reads TGTGCCAGCAGTTCCTCCCCTAGCGGGGGTTACAATGAGCAGTTCTTC.

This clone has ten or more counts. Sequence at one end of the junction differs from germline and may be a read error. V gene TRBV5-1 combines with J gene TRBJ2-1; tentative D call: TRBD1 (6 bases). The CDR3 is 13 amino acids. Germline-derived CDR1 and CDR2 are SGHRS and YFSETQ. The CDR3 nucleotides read TGCGCCAGCAGCTCCCAGGGGCTGCCTACCAGGATCTTC. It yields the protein CASSSQGLPTRIF.

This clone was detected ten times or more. As DNA, the CDR3 is TGTGCCAGCAGTTCCGAGGTCTCTGGAAACACCATATATTTT. Translated: CASSSEVSGNTIYF. The rearrangement joins TRBV28 to TRBJ1-3; no clear D gene. Germline V CDR1 and CDR2: MDHEN, SYDVKM. V lost 4 bases to trimming and J lost 0 bases, with 7 bases between them. This CDR3 spans 14 amino acids.

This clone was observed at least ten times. The CDR3 DNA reads as TGTGCCAGCAGCGTAGAAACAGGGTACCGTCAGTTCTTC. It translates to CASSVETGYRQFF. The chain is built from TRBV9 and TRBJ2-1, with a possible D match to TRBD1 (6 bases). The V gene's germline CDR1 is SGDLS and CDR2 YYNGEE. The V gene lost 0 bases and the J gene lost 13 bases, with 14 bases spanning the gap. This CDR3 has 13 amino acids.

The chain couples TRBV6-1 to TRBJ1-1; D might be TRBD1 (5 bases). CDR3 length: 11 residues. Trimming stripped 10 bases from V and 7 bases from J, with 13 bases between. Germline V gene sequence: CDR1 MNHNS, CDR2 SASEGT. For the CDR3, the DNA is TGTGCCACCCGGGTGGGGGGTGAAGCTTTCTTT. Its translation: CATRVGGEAFF.

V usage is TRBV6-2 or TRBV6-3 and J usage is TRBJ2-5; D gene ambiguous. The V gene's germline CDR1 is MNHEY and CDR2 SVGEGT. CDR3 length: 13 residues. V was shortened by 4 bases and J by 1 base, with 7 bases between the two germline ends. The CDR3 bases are TGTGCCAGCAGTTCCGAGTTCCAAGAGACCCAGTACTTC. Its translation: CASSSEFQETQYF.

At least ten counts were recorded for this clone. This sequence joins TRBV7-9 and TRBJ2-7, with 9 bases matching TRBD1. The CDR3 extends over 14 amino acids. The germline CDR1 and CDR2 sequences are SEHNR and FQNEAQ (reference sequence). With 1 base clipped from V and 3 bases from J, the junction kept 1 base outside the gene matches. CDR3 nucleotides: TGTGCCAGCAGCTTAGGGACAGGGGTCTACGAGCAGTACTTC. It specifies CASSLGTGVYEQYF.

The CDR3 DNA follows: TGTGCCAGCAGCTTAGCAGGCTATCAGCCCCAGCATTTT. It yields the protein CASSLAGYQPQHF. V and J are TRBV7-6 and TRBJ1-5; D is ambiguous. The CDR3 contains 13 residues. V lost 0 bases, J lost 5 bases, and 5 bases lay in between. Germline V CDR1 and CDR2: SGHVS, FNYEAQ.

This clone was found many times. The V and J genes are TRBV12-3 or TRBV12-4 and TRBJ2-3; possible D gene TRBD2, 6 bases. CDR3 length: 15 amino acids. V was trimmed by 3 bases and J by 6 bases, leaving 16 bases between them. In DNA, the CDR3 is TGTGCCAGCAGTTTCTTCACGAGCGGGCTCGATACGCAGTATTTT. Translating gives CASSFFTSGLDTQYF.

CDR3 nucleotide sequence: TGTGCCAGCGGCGCCCCATTGGAGGTCGAGCAGTACTTC. Amino acids: CASGAPLEVEQYF. The chain couples TRBV2 to TRBJ2-7; D is possibly TRBD2 (5 bases). The CDR3 spans 13 residues. Trimming took 8 bases from V and 6 from J, leaving 17 bases between them. Germline lookup yields CDR1 SNHLY and CDR2 FYNNEI.

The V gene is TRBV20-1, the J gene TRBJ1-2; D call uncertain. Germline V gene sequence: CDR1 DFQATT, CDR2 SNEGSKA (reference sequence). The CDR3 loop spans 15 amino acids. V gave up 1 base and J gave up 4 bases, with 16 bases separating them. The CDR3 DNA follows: TGCAGTGCTAGAGGGGCGAGGGAAGGTCCCTATGGCTACACCTTC. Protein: CSARGAREGPYGYTF.

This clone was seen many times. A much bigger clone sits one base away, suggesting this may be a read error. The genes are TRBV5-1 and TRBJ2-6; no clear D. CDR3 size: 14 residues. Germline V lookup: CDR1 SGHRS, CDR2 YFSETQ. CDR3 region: CPSEAGPGANVLTF. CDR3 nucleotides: TGCCCCAGTGAAGCCGGCCCTGGGGCCAACGTCCTGACTTTC.

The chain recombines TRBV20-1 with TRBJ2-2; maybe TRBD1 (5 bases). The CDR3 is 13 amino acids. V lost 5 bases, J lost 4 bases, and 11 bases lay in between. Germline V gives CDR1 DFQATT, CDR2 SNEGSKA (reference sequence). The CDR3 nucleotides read TGCAGTGCTTTGGACACGTTCACCGGGGAGCTGTTTTTT. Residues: CSALDTFTGELFF.

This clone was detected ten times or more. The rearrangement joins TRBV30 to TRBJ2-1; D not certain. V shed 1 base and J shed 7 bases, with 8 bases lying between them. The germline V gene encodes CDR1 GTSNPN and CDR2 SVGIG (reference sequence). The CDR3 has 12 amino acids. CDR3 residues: CAWSEFLNEQFF. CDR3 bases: TGTGCCTGGAGTGAGTTTTTGAATGAGCAGTTCTTC.

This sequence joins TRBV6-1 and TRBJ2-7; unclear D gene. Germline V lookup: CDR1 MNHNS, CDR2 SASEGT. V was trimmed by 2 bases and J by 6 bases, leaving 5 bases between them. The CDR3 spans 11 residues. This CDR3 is CASSETLEQYF. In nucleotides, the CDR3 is TGTGCCAGCAGTGAAACCCTCGAGCAGTACTTC.